This T cell receptor (beta chain) was identified during a study of cytomegalovirus exposure and HLA in healthy donors. Germline V gene lookup returns CDR1 MDHEN and CDR2 SYDVKM. V was trimmed by 5 bases and J by 0 bases, leaving 15 bases between them. The CDR3 is 16 residues long. The study's findings and limits: Later on, analysis showed that most CMV-associated TCR beta chains appeared to be HLA-restricted. Versus the approximately 670-donor mean, an Asian-associated ancestry cluster reportedly showed fewer N-insertions in a later analysis.

PCR used 60 Vbeta primers and 13 Jbeta primers. Assay used: immunoSEQ multiplex PCR; TCRdb lists only in-frame clones, some missing. Here the sample spans around 150,000 clones, roughly four fifths being singletons. This clone was counted a few times. The antigen is not known. The chain is built from TRBV28 and TRBJ2-3, with TRBD2 as a possible D gene (6 bases). This receptor was obtained from a man between 18 and 35 years old in good health and CMV-seronegative. The sequenced material came from PBMCs. The CDR3 coding sequence is TGTGCCAGCAGTACCTCCGGGACTCCGAGCACAGATACGCAGTATTTT. Amino acids: CASSTSGTPSTDTQYF.